This TCR beta chain originates from a study of T cells after yellow fever vaccination. TCRdb re-called the 5' RACE reads through MiXCR, storing one row per CDR3 protein. The sample lists some 320,000 distinct CDR3 sequences; over 4% were seen once. This clonotype was counted only a few times. The CDR3 extends over 14 amino acids. V was clipped by 4 bases and J by 5 bases; unmatched bases: 7. Germline values: CDR1 SGHRS, CDR2 YFSETQ. Source: PBMCs, taken 5 days after the yellow fever booster vaccination. The source of this sequence is a young man who received the YFV17D yellow fever vaccine. This chain uses TRBV5-1 with TRBJ1-2, with TRBD1 matching 8 bases. The CDR3 DNA reads as TGCGCCAGCAGCGTCGACAGGGGTTGGTATGGCTACACCTTC. As protein: CASSVDRGWYGYTF.